The 28 T cell receptor beta chains reported below all come from one sample, sequenced in a study of blood T cell repertoires in COVID-19. Using immunoSEQ multiplex PCR, the repertoire was profiled, and TCRdb retains in-frame clones only, with some absent. The sample includes around 470,000 clones, 80% to 90% of them seen just once. Specimen: peripheral blood. Receptors originate from a man younger than 35 with COVID-19, enrolled during active disease.

This chain uses TRBV6-5 with TRBJ2-1; TRBD2 aligns across 9 bases. CDR1 and CDR2 from the germline V gene are MNHEY and SVGAGI. The CDR3 is made up of 15 amino acids. Losses at the gene ends were 0 bases for V and 10 bases for J; bases not matched to a gene: 7. This CDR3 reads CASSYSGGGAWEQFF. The CDR3 DNA sequence: TGTGCCAGCAGTTACTCCGGCGGGGGGGCCTGGGAGCAGTTCTTC.

The rearrangement joins TRBV5-6 to TRBJ1-2; D gene unclear. Trimming took 1 base from V and 4 from J, leaving 14 bases between them. The CDR3 consists of 15 residues. CDR1 and CDR2 (germline): SGHDT, YYEEEE. CDR3 nucleotides: TGTGCCAGCAGCTTGCCGTCCGATCCGAGCTATGGCTACACCTTC. The encoded protein is CASSLPSDPSYGYTF.

The chain combines TRBV5-4 with TRBJ1-2; 8 bases line up with TRBD1. Trimming at V came to 3 bases and at J to 8 bases, leaving 12 bases not matched to a gene. Germline CDR1 reads SGHNT; CDR2 reads YYREEE (reference sequence). The CDR3 contains 15 residues. Here the CDR3 reads CASSSDFGTGRGYTF. The CDR3 DNA reads as TGTGCCAGCAGCTCTGACTTCGGGACAGGTAGAGGCTACACCTTC.

The chain employs TRBV2 and TRBJ2-1; 8 bases are shared with TRBD2. J lost 9 bases, V lost 2 bases, and 6 bases had no gene match. CDR3 length: 14 amino acids. CDR1 is SNHLY and CDR2 is FYNNEI in the germline V gene. CDR3 residues: CASSESSGFSEQFF. The CDR3 DNA reads TGTGCCAGCAGTGAATCTAGCGGGTTCTCTGAGCAGTTCTTC.

The gene calls are TRBV7-9 and TRBJ2-3; 8 bases line up with TRBD2. With 1 base clipped from V and 0 bases from J, the junction kept 3 bases outside the gene matches. The V gene's germline CDR1 is SEHNR and CDR2 FQNEAQ (reference sequence). The length of the CDR3 is 16 residues. CDR3 in amino acids: CASSLGSSGSTDTQYF. CDR3 DNA: TGTGCCAGCAGCTTAGGGTCTAGCGGGAGCACAGATACGCAGTATTTT. Supplemented by reference TRBV7-9 and TRBJ2-3, the full variable domain reads DTGVSQNPRHKITKRGQNVTFRCDPISEHNRLYWYRQTLGQGPEFLTYFQNEAQLEKSRLLSDRFSAERPKGSFSTLEIQRTEQGDSAMYLCASSLGSSGSTDTQYFGPGTRLTVL.

The CDR3 region is CASSISGTGKRAFF. CDR3 DNA sequence: TGTGCCAGTAGTATTAGTGGGACAGGGAAACGGGCTTTCTTT. This rearrangement joins TRBV19 to TRBJ1-1, with 9 bases aligning to TRBD1. This CDR3 spans 14 amino acids. Germline V gives CDR1 LNHDA, CDR2 SQIVND (reference sequence). The trim removed 3 bases at V and 11 bases at J, leaving 10 bases unmatched.

This chain uses TRBV9 with TRBJ2-1; perhaps TRBD2 as D (6 bases). CDR1 is SGDLS, CDR2 YYNGEE, per germline. The CDR3 is 11 amino acids. V was pared by 4 bases and J by 10 bases, with 9 bases between. The CDR3 nucleotides are TGTGCCAGCAGCTTCGGAGGGGAGCAGTTCTTC. This codes for CASSFGGEQFF.

This clone was counted once. The chain recombines TRBV28 with TRBJ2-1, with a tentative D call TRBD2 (5 bases). V lost 6 bases and J 9 bases, leaving 9 bases between the germline ends. In germline, CDR1 is MDHEN, CDR2 SYDVKM. The CDR3 length is 11 residues. The CDR3 nucleotides are TGTGCCAGCAGCCTAGCAGGTGAGCAGTTCTTC. Its translation is CASSLAGEQFF.

The V gene is TRBV7-9, the J gene TRBJ2-5; tentative D call: TRBD2 (6 bases). CDR1 is SEHNR and CDR2 is FQNEAQ in the germline V gene (reference sequence). Trimming took 1 base from V and 5 from J, leaving 11 bases between them. The CDR3 loop spans 14 amino acids. DNA for the CDR3: TGTGCCAGCAGCTTAGGCCGGGGGAGGGAGACCCAGTACTTC. It codes for CASSLGRGRETQYF.

V and J are TRBV3-1 (or the pseudogene TRBV3-2) and TRBJ2-7; 11 nucleotides match TRBD2. Germline CDR1 is LGHDT and CDR2 is YNNKEL (reference sequence). The CDR3 is 13 residues long. V shed 6 bases, J shed 3 bases, and the junction held 1 base outside the gene matches. CDR3 coding DNA: TGTGCCAGCAGGACTAGCGGGGTCTACGAGCAGTACTTC. Encoded protein: CASRTSGVYEQYF.

This chain joins TRBV11-2 and TRBJ2-1, with 11 bases lining up with TRBD2. Germline CDR1 is SGHAT and CDR2 is FQNNGV. The CDR3 runs to 16 residues. V was clipped by 6 bases and J by 6 bases; unmatched bases: 10. Here the CDR3 DNA reads TGTGCCAGCAGTCGGGGTAGCGGGGGGGGCCTCAATGAGCAGTTCTTC. Translating it yields CASSRGSGGGLNEQFF.

In its sample, this clone was seen a few times. This chain joins TRBV5-4 and TRBJ2-1; 7 bases map to TRBD2. CDR3 length: 11 amino acids. Per the germline V gene, CDR1 is SGHNT and CDR2 is YYREEE (reference sequence). After removal of 4 bases from V and 10 bases from J, the junction contained 2 bases not matched to a gene. This CDR3 is CASSREGEQFF. The CDR3 nucleotides read TGTGCCAGCAGCAGGGAGGGGGAGCAGTTCTTC.

The rearrangement uses TRBV3-1 (or the pseudogene TRBV3-2) and TRBJ1-4; the D is unclear. V was trimmed by 2 bases and J by 0 bases, leaving 10 bases between them. This CDR3 has 16 residues. CDR1 LGHDT and CDR2 YNNKEL come from the germline V gene (reference sequence). The CDR3: CASSQQSIPTNEKLFF. For the CDR3, the DNA is TGTGCCAGCAGCCAACAGTCGATCCCAACTAATGAAAAACTGTTTTTT.

V is TRBV10-3 and J is TRBJ1-1; D possibly corresponds to TRBD1 (6 bases). Germline V gene data show CDR1 as ENHRY and CDR2 as SYGVKD. There are 15 residues in the CDR3. V was shortened by 0 bases and J by 5 bases, with 13 bases between the two germline ends. The CDR3 loop is CAISESDGGRTEAFF. The CDR3 DNA reads as TGTGCCATCAGTGAGTCGGACGGGGGGCGAACTGAAGCTTTCTTT.

This chain joins TRBV10-1 and TRBJ2-5; a weak D match, TRBD1 (6 bases). Trimming left V 0 bases short and J 1 base short, with 9 bases between. Germline-derived CDR1 and CDR2 are WNHNN and SYGVQD (reference sequence). The CDR3 is 15 amino acids. In DNA, the CDR3 is TGCGCCAGCAGTGAGTCGGACAGAACCCAAGAGACCCAGTACTTC. Its translation: CASSESDRTQETQYF.

The rearrangement joins TRBV11-2 to TRBJ2-1, with no clear D. From germline, CDR1 is SGHAT and CDR2 FQNNGV. V lost 1 base, J lost 4 bases, and 8 bases lay in between. This CDR3 is built from 14 residues. The CDR3 region has the DNA TGTGCCAGCAGCTTAGTTTACTATTACAATGAGCAGTTCTTC. The encoded protein is CASSLVYYYNEQFF.

The rearrangement links TRBV11-3 to TRBJ1-2; 7 bases are shared with TRBD1. Germline CDR1 SGHNT, CDR2 YENEEA. J gave up 7 bases and V 5 bases, and 10 bases lay outside the gene matches. The CDR3 spans 14 residues. CDR3 coding DNA: TGTGCCAGCAGCCCTAACAGGGGCGACGGTGGCTACACCTTC. Translating it yields CASSPNRGDGGYTF.

The rearrangement uses TRBV3-1 (or the pseudogene TRBV3-2) and TRBJ1-2, with no clear D. The ends were cut back, 0 bases at V and 4 bases at J, with 15 bases in the middle. The CDR3 runs 16 residues. Germline CDR1 LGHDT, CDR2 YNNKEL (reference sequence). CDR3 in amino acids: CASSQDVIVRPYGYTF. Written as DNA, the CDR3 is TGTGCCAGCAGCCAAGATGTAATAGTCCGCCCCTATGGCTACACCTTC.

This clone was observed a few times. This chain uses TRBV7-6 with TRBJ1-1, with D unresolved. V was cut by 2 bases and J by 1 base, with 5 bases left in between. Germline CDR1 and CDR2: SGHVS and FNYEAQ. The CDR3 loop spans 13 amino acids. The CDR3 loop is CASSLSGNTEAFF. The DNA of the CDR3 is TGTGCCAGCAGCTTATCGGGGAACACTGAAGCTTTCTTT.

This clone was counted between two and nine times. This chain uses TRBV6-5 with TRBJ1-2; TRBD1 aligns across 10 bases. Looked up from germline, CDR1 is MNHEY and CDR2 is SVGAGI. This CDR3 contains 14 residues. V shed 2 bases, J shed 8 bases, and the junction held 5 bases outside the gene matches. CDR3 nucleotide sequence: TGTGCCAGCAGTTACGGGACAGGGGCGAGAGGCTACACCTTC. Its protein is CASSYGTGARGYTF.

V usage is TRBV25-1 and J usage is TRBJ2-5, with D possibly matching TRBD2 (6 bases). This CDR3 has 14 amino acids. The V gene lost 5 bases and the J gene lost 0 bases, with 10 bases spanning the gap. Germline CDR1 MGHDK, CDR2 SYGVNS. In DNA, the CDR3 is TGTGCCAGCAGTCTTGGCGGGAACCAAGAGACCCAGTACTTC. As protein: CASSLGGNQETQYF.

The chain employs TRBV15 and TRBJ2-3, with no clear D. CDR3 size: 16 residues. Germline values: CDR1 LNHNV, CDR2 YYDKDF (reference sequence). Trimming pared 0 bases from V and 2 bases from J, leaving 12 bases between. CDR3 DNA: TGTGCCACCAGCAGAGATCCCTCGCGAGACACAGATACGCAGTATTTT. Protein product: CATSRDPSRDTDTQYF.

This clone appeared a single time. The chain is built from TRBV4-1 and TRBJ2-3; possibly TRBD1 for D (6 bases). The CDR3 extends over 13 amino acids. The germline V and J ends were trimmed by 2 bases and 5 bases, with 8 bases remaining between them. Germline-derived CDR1 and CDR2 are MGHRA and YSYEKL. CDR3 amino acids: CASSQQGRDTQYF. CDR3 DNA sequence: TGCGCCAGCAGCCAACAGGGGAGAGATACGCAGTATTTT.

This sequence joins TRBV13 and TRBJ2-3; 10 bases fit TRBD2. Germline values: CDR1 PRHDT, CDR2 FYEKMQ (reference sequence). This CDR3 region has 15 residues. J was trimmed by 2 bases and V by 5 bases; bases with no gene match: 4. In nucleotides, the CDR3 is TGTGCCAGCAGCACGAGCGGGGGGGCCACAGATACGCAGTATTTT. Its protein is CASSTSGGATDTQYF.

In its sample, this clone was seen a few times. The chain employs TRBV3-1 (or the pseudogene TRBV3-2) and TRBJ2-7; D may be TRBD2 (6 bases). The germline V gene encodes CDR1 LGHDT and CDR2 YNNKEL (reference sequence). The CDR3 consists of 13 residues. Trimming took off 4 bases at V and 5 bases at J, with 12 bases between the two ends. CDR3 nucleotides: TGTGCCAGCAGCCGTAAAGGGAGGAACGAGCAGTACTTC. Protein sequence: CASSRKGRNEQYF.

The J gene is TRBJ1-1, the V gene TRBV6-6, with no clear D. Germline V gene sequence: CDR1 MNHNY, CDR2 SVGAGI (reference sequence). The CDR3 contains 12 residues. Trimming stripped 7 bases from V and 11 bases from J, with 17 bases between. The DNA for the CDR3 is TGTGCCAGCACTTCCCTCAGAGGCGGGGCTTTCTTT. This codes for CASTSLRGGAFF.

J is TRBJ2-2 and V is TRBV29-1, with D maybe TRBD2 (5 bases). Looked up from germline, CDR1 is SQVTM and CDR2 is ANQGSEA. The CDR3 has 14 residues. The V gene lost 7 bases and the J gene lost 1 base, with 13 bases spanning the gap. CDR3 amino acids: CSGLRTGNTGELFF. The CDR3 DNA follows: TGCAGCGGACTTCGGACTGGGAACACCGGGGAGCTGTTTTTT.

The chain carries TRBV6-4 and TRBJ2-3; TRBD2 matches at 7 bases. Trimming took 3 bases from V and 4 from J; bases not matched to a gene: 7. The CDR3 is 15 amino acids. Germline assignment: CDR1 MRHNA and CDR2 SNTAGT. Here the CDR3 reads CASSDRAGEPDTQYF. The CDR3 nucleotides are TGTGCCAGCAGTGATAGGGCGGGAGAGCCAGATACGCAGTATTTT.